This T cell receptor (beta chain) was sequenced in a study of T cells in Graves' hyperthyroidism and ophthalmopathy. CDR3 length: 13 amino acids. The V gene's germline CDR1 is LNHDA and CDR2 SQIVND (reference sequence). The germline V and J ends were trimmed by 3 bases and 4 bases, with 6 bases remaining between them. It was RNA transcripts that yielded the amplified TCR beta CDR3 regions. HTBI primers drove first-round RT-PCR of the TCR CDR3. One entry per CDR3 protein results from TCRdb running MiXCR on the multiplex PCR reads. In the table there are some 800,000 distinct CDR3 sequences, 38% of which are singletons.

Input material: blood. The rearrangement joins TRBV19 to TRBJ1-4, with D hard to call. This clonotype originated in a man between 18 and 35 years old with Graves' hyperthyroidism. As DNA, the CDR3 is TGTGCCAGTAGTATTTATGGTAATGAAAAACTGTTTTTT. Its protein is CASSIYGNEKLFF.